One sample yielded the 12 T cell receptor beta chains listed below, sequenced in a study of T-cell reconstitution after alpha-beta-depleted transplantation in children. As it was prepared, the TCRbeta library received unique molecular identifiers. MiXCR, applied by TCRdb to the PCR reads, yields one record per CDR3 protein. Counted here are over 550,000 distinct CDR3 sequences, about 10% occurring once; the ten biggest clones make up less than 4.5%. This sample comprised PBMCs from the stem cell graft donor, obtained from the stem cell graft. The receptor set was obtained from a human donor who donated a stem cell graft to a child with acute myeloid leukemia.

The chain joins TRBV20-1 to TRBJ2-1, with 9 bases fitting TRBD1. Germline CDR1 reads DFQATT; CDR2 reads SNEGSKA (reference sequence). The length of the CDR3 is 15 residues. V shed 1 base, J shed 6 bases, and the junction held 7 bases outside the gene matches. Here the CDR3 reads CSARGHRGLVNEQFF. CDR3 bases: TGCAGTGCTAGAGGACACAGGGGGCTGGTCAATGAGCAGTTCTTC.

This clonotype was detected a few times. This chain links TRBV4-3 with TRBJ2-7; TRBD2 matches 7 bases. The ends lost 3 bases at V and 9 bases at J; junction bases unmatched: 8. Looked up from germline, CDR1 is LGHNA and CDR2 is YSLEER. The CDR3 loop spans 13 amino acids. The CDR3 spells CASSQGLGEGQYF. In DNA form, the CDR3 reads TGCGCCAGCAGCCAGGGTTTAGGGGAGGGGCAGTACTTC.

This clonotype came up many times. The chain uses TRBV7-3 and TRBJ2-1; weak D call: TRBD2 (6 bases). This CDR3 is built from 15 residues. CDR1 is SGHTA, CDR2 FQGTGA, per germline. V lost 0 bases to trimming and J lost 4 bases, with 10 bases between them. The CDR3 coding sequence is TGTGCCAGCAGCTTAACAGTGGCGGGGTACAATGAGCAGTTCTTC. This gives the protein CASSLTVAGYNEQFF.

The chain is built from TRBV5-1 and TRBJ2-1; 11 bases are a match to TRBD2. This CDR3 region has 14 residues. V dropped 4 bases and J dropped 12; count of bases not matched to a gene: 9. Germline V gene data show CDR1 as SGHRS and CDR2 as YFSETQ. CDR3 bases: TGCGCCAGCAGCATAGGGACTAGCGGACTCGGGCAGTTCTTC. As protein: CASSIGTSGLGQFF.

The chain combines TRBV10-3 with TRBJ2-7; 13 positions match TRBD2. The junction had 11 bases not matched to a gene; V was cut back by 10 bases and J by 2 bases. The CDR3 sequence is 16 residues long. Germline V lookup: CDR1 ENHRY, CDR2 SYGVKD. The CDR3 nucleotides are TGTGCCAGCAGCGGGACTAGCGGGACGACTGCCTACGAGCAGTACTTC. It translates to CASSGTSGTTAYEQYF.

This clonotype was seen a handful of times. V is TRBV7-3 and J is TRBJ2-5, with D hard to call. The CDR3 is made up of 13 amino acids. V was trimmed by 3 bases and J by 4 bases, leaving 9 bases between them. Germline loops: CDR1 SGHTA, CDR2 FQGTGA. In nucleotides, the CDR3 is TGTGCCAGCAGCTTTGGATCCGGAGAGACCCAGTACTTC. This sequence encodes CASSFGSGETQYF.

This clonotype was picked up many times. The chain has TRBV20-1 and TRBJ2-1, with 9 bases lining up with TRBD2. Germline values: CDR1 DFQATT, CDR2 SNEGSKA (reference sequence). Trimming cost V 1 base and J 0 bases; bases outside gene matches: 7. This CDR3 spans 17 amino acids. Here the CDR3 DNA reads TGCAGTGCTAGAGTTAATAGCGGGGGTAGCTCCTACAATGAGCAGTTCTTC. Translation gives CSARVNSGGSSYNEQFF.

This clonotype was seen a handful of times. The chain combines TRBV20-1 with TRBJ2-7, with TRBD1 as a possible D gene (6 bases). This CDR3 has 15 amino acids. CDR1 and CDR2 (germline): DFQATT, SNEGSKA (reference sequence). V was shortened by 5 bases and J by 4 bases, with 21 bases between the two germline ends. The CDR3 region has the DNA TGCAGTGCTGGCCCCGCACAGGGCGAAGGGTACGAGCAGTACTTC. Translation gives CSAGPAQGEGYEQYF.

The table lists this clonotype with a count of one. V and J are TRBV5-1 and TRBJ2-7; a weak D match, TRBD2 (6 bases). The V and J ends lost 0 bases and 4 bases respectively, with 20 bases between them. The CDR3 runs to 17 residues. Per the germline V gene, CDR1 is SGHRS and CDR2 is YFSETQ. The CDR3 spells CASSLGSTTVSGYEQYF. CDR3 DNA: TGCGCCAGCAGCTTGGGGTCGACTACCGTAAGCGGGTACGAGCAGTACTTC.

Here the CDR3 DNA reads TGTGCCAGCAGGACGACAGGGAACGAGCAGTACTTC. This encodes CASRTTGNEQYF. This chain connects TRBV12-3 or TRBV12-4 to TRBJ2-7; TRBD1 agrees at 7 bases. The CDR3 has 12 amino acids. J gave up 5 bases and V 6 bases, and 4 bases lay outside the gene matches.

This clonotype was detected many times. V usage is TRBV9 and J usage is TRBJ2-1; 12 bases match TRBD2. The CDR3 contains 16 residues. The V gene's germline CDR1 is SGDLS and CDR2 YYNGEE. V was clipped by 2 bases and J by 4 bases; unmatched bases: 4. As DNA, the CDR3 is TGTGCCAGCAGCGTCGCCCTAGCGGGAGGGTACAATGAGCAGTTCTTC. Translating it yields CASSVALAGGYNEQFF.

This clonotype was found many times. This rearrangement joins TRBV5-5 to TRBJ1-4, with D perhaps TRBD1 (5 bases). The CDR3 totals 15 residues. The V end was cut by 0 bases, the J end by 4 bases, with 10 bases between. In germline, CDR1 is SGHKS, CDR2 YYEKEE (reference sequence). CDR3 in DNA: TGTGCCAGCAGCTTGGTCGGGGGGAGTAATGAAAAACTGTTTTTT. This gives the protein CASSLVGGSNEKLFF.